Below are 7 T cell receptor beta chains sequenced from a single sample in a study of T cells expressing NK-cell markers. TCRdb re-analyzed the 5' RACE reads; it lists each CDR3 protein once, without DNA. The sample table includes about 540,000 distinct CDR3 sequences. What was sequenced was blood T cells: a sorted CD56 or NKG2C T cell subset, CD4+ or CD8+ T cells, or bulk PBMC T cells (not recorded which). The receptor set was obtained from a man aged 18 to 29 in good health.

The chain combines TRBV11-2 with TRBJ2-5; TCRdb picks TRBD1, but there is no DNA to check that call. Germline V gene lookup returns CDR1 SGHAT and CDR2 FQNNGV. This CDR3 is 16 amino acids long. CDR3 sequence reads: CASRPTGQGWEETQYF. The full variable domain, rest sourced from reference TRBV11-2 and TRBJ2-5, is EAGVAQSPRYKIIEKRQSVAFWCNPISGHATLYWYQQILGQGPKLLIQFQNNGVVDDSQLPKDRFSAERLKGVDSTLKIQPAKLEDSAVYLCASRPTGQGWEETQYFGPGTRLLVL.

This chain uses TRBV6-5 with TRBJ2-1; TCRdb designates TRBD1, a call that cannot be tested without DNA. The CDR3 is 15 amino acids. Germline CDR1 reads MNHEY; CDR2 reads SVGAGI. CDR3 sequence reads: CASSYSSGTGNEQFF.

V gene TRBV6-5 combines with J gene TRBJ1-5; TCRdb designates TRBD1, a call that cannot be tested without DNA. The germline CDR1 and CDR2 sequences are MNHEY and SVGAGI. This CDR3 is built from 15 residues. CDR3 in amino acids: CASTPLVQGVQPQHF.

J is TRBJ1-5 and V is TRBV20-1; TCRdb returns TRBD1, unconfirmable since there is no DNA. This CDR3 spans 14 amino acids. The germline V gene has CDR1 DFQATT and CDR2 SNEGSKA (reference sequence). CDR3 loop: CSASPTGGNQPQHF.

CDR3 amino acids: CSARGDRSSTDTQYF. This chain links TRBV20-1 with TRBJ2-3; the D gene TCRdb calls, TRBD1, cannot be checked with no DNA. The CDR3 is made up of 15 amino acids. Germline V gene lookup returns CDR1 DFQATT and CDR2 SNEGSKA (reference sequence).

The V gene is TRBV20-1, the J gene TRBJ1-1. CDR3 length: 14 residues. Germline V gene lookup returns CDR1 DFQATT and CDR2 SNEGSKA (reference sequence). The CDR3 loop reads CSAREKGPYTEAFF.

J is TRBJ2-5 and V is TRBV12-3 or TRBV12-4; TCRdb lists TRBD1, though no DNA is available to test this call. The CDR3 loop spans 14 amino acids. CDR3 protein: CASSLSGLLETQYF.